This is a list of T cell receptor beta chains from one sample in a study of cytomegalovirus exposure and HLA in healthy donors. Only in-frame clones appear in the TCRdb table, and some are missing; sequencing was by immunoSEQ multiplex PCR. The data contain about 98,000 clones, approximately 88% of them singletons. Source material: PBMCs. The receptors shown here come from a woman aged 25 to 45 in good health and CMV-seronegative. The CDR3 runs from the conserved cysteine through the conserved F or W. Each record gives: CDR3 length, V gene, clone size, J gene, D gene, CDR3 protein, CDR3 DNA. D genes are given only for firm matches. Only some rows state a clone size, as once, few, many or a class for expanded clones.

14	TRBV6-5	.	TRBJ1-5	.	CASSYSGEDQPQHF	TGTGCCAGCAGTTACTCAGGAGAGGATCAGCCCCAGCATTTT
13	TRBV9	.	TRBJ1-2	TRBD1	CASSKDRVGGYTF	TGTGCCAGCAGCAAAGACAGGGTAGGGGGCTACACCTTC
15	TRBV9	.	TRBJ2-7	.	CASSAYSTRYYEQYF	TGTGCCAGCAGCGCGTATTCAACTCGATACTACGAGCAGTACTTC
15	TRBV4-1	.	TRBJ2-7	TRBD1	CASRFYLQGRYEQYF	TGCGCCAGCAGATTCTACTTACAGGGGAGATACGAGCAGTACTTC
16	TRBV7-2	.	TRBJ2-1	TRBD2	CASSLRGLAGRNEQFF	TGTGCCAGCAGCTTACGAGGACTAGCGGGTAGAAATGAGCAGTTCTTC
14	TRBV4-3	.	TRBJ2-5	.	CASSQGQRVETQYF	TGCGCCAGCAGCCAAGGGCAGCGGGTAGAGACCCAGTACTTC
13	TRBV7-9	.	TRBJ1-1	.	CASSVREGTEAFF	TGTGCCAGCAGCGTGCGGGAGGGGACTGAAGCTTTCTTT
15	TRBV10-2	.	TRBJ2-1	.	CASSESVLLGDEQFF	TGCGCCAGCAGTGAGTCGGTGCTCTTGGGCGATGAGCAGTTCTTC
11	TRBV11-2	few	TRBJ1-2	.	CASSFRGGYTF	TGTGCCAGCAGCTTTCGCGGTGGCTACACCTTC
15	TRBV10-3	.	TRBJ2-2	.	CAISERGTNTGELFF	TGTGCCATCAGTGAGCGGGGGACGAACACCGGGGAGCTGTTTTTT
15	TRBV2	.	TRBJ2-4	.	CASRQTLIAKNIQYF	TGTGCCAGCAGGCAGACACTGATAGCCAAAAACATTCAGTACTTC
14	TRBV19	few	TRBJ2-4	TRBD2	CATGLAGTTDIQYF	TGTGCCACGGGACTAGCGGGGACAACGGACATTCAGTACTTC
14	TRBV5-1	.	TRBJ1-2	TRBD1	CASSLPGQGYGYTF	TGCGCCAGCAGCTTGCCGGGACAGGGCTATGGCTACACCTTC
13	TRBV11-2	.	TRBJ2-7	.	CASSSVSSYEQYF	TGTGCCAGCAGCTCCGTTTCGTCCTACGAGCAGTACTTC
15	TRBV4-3	.	TRBJ2-1	.	CASSRALSSYNEQFF	TGCGCCAGCAGCCGGGCCTTAAGCTCCTACAATGAGCAGTTCTTC
15	TRBV29-1	.	TRBJ1-4	.	CSVEDRRGPNEKLFF	TGCAGCGTTGAAGACCGCAGGGGCCCTAATGAAAAACTGTTTTTT
18	TRBV7-8	.	TRBJ2-2	TRBD2	CASNLASGDTANTGELFF	TGTGCCAGCAACTTAGCTAGCGGAGATACAGCGAACACCGGGGAGCTGTTTTTT
16	TRBV18	.	TRBJ2-7	TRBD1	CASSPYSGTGGGEQYF	TGTGCCAGCTCACCATATTCCGGGACAGGGGGCGGCGAGCAGTACTTC
13	TRBV28	.	TRBJ1-2	.	CASSLGGGRSYTF	TGTGCCAGCAGTTTGGGCGGGGGCCGGAGCTACACCTTC
16	TRBV4-2	once	TRBJ2-2	TRBD2	CASSQELAGKAGELFF	TGTGCCAGCAGCCAAGAACTAGCGGGAAAGGCCGGGGAGCTGTTTTTT
14	TRBV6-1	.	TRBJ2-2	TRBD1	CATNRGWGTGELFF	TGTGCCACCAACAGGGGATGGGGCACCGGGGAGCTGTTTTTT
13	TRBV7-3	.	TRBJ1-1	.	CASSLYRTSEAFF	TGTGCCAGCAGCCTATACCGGACATCCGAAGCTTTCTTT
20	TRBV4-2	.	TRBJ1-5	TRBD1	CASSQKGRQGALDSNQPQHF	TGTGCCAGCAGCCAAAAAGGTAGACAGGGGGCTTTGGACAGCAATCAGCCCCAGCATTTT
19	TRBV19	.	TRBJ1-5	TRBD1	CASSRNSGQGAAQGQPQHF	TGTGCCAGTAGTAGAAACTCGGGACAGGGGGCCGCACAGGGTCAGCCCCAGCATTTT
16	TRBV19	once	TRBJ1-6	.	CASSSSGDSYNSPLHF	TGTGCCAGTAGTAGCTCGGGGGACTCCTATAATTCACCCCTCCACTTT
13	TRBV29-1	once	TRBJ1-1	.	CSVERGSLEEAFF	TGCAGCGTTGAAAGGGGATCACTCGAGGAAGCTTTCTTT
19	TRBV7-6	.	TRBJ2-7	TRBD1	CASSFSQGITTGSSYEQYF	TGTGCCAGCAGCTTTTCTCAAGGGATTACGACAGGGAGCTCCTACGAGCAGTACTTC
14	TRBV6-6	.	TRBJ2-5	TRBD2	CASRPSGDKETQYF	TGTGCCAGCAGACCAAGCGGGGATAAAGAGACCCAGTACTTC
14	TRBV19	.	TRBJ1-4	TRBD1	CASSIGQEKEKLFF	TGTGCCAGTAGTATTGGACAGGAAAAGGAAAAACTGTTTTTT
15	TRBV27	once	TRBJ2-3	TRBD2	CASRGTSGLKDTQYF	TGTGCCAGCAGGGGGACTAGCGGGCTTAAAGATACGCAGTATTTT
11	TRBV28	.	TRBJ2-7	.	CASEGLSEQYF	TGTGCCAGCGAGGGATTAAGCGAGCAGTACTTC
14	TRBV28	.	TRBJ2-1	.	CASRPQGGGGEQFF	TGTGCCAGCAGACCTCAGGGTGGTGGTGGTGAGCAGTTCTTC
13	TRBV4-2	.	TRBJ2-3	TRBD2	CASSQGGTATQYF	TGTGCCAGCAGCCAGGGGGGGACGGCTACGCAGTATTTT
16	TRBV7-9	.	TRBJ1-3	.	CASSLRQANSGNTIYF	TGTGCCAGCAGCTTAAGACAAGCAAACTCTGGAAACACCATATATTTT
14	TRBV11-2	few	TRBJ1-1	.	CASSLINSDTEAFF	TGTGCCAGCAGCTTAATCAATTCGGACACTGAAGCTTTCTTT
16	TRBV27	.	TRBJ1-2	TRBD1	CASSLFADRGLKGYTF	TGTGCCAGCAGTTTATTCGCGGACAGGGGGTTGAAAGGCTACACCTTC
13	TRBV25-1	.	TRBJ2-7	.	CASSETGIYEQYF	TGTGCCAGCAGTGAGACAGGAATATACGAGCAGTACTTC
15	TRBV11-1	.	TRBJ2-5	TRBD2	CASSPSGRIEETQYF	TGTGCCAGCAGCCCGAGCGGGAGGATTGAAGAGACCCAGTACTTC
15	TRBV13	.	TRBJ2-1	TRBD2	CASSLLAGGVNEQFF	TGTGCCAGCAGCCTACTAGCGGGGGGGGTCAATGAGCAGTTCTTC
17	TRBV19	.	TRBJ1-2	TRBD1	CASTSLRDRGLNYGYTF	TGTGCCAGTACCTCACTCCGGGACAGGGGGCTTAACTATGGCTACACCTTC
15	TRBV2	.	TRBJ1-2	TRBD1	CASSLHFGTDYGYTF	TGTGCCAGCAGTCTTCACTTTGGGACAGACTATGGCTACACCTTC
13	TRBV7-6	.	TRBJ1-2	TRBD1	CASSSDRGNGYTF	TGTGCCAGCAGCTCAGACAGGGGAAATGGCTACACCTTC
14	TRBV5-4	.	TRBJ2-3	TRBD2	CASSPGLAGVTQYF	TGTGCCAGCAGCCCGGGACTAGCGGGAGTTACGCAGTATTTT
15	TRBV28	.	TRBJ2-7	TRBD1	CASSLTTGVLYEQYF	TGTGCCAGCAGTTTAACCACAGGGGTTCTTTACGAGCAGTACTTC
13	TRBV29-1	.	TRBJ2-7	TRBD1	CSAAARTGDEQYF	TGCAGCGCCGCAGCGAGGACAGGGGACGAGCAGTACTTC
15	TRBV27	few	TRBJ1-6	.	CASRWDNVLNSPLHF	TGTGCCAGCAGATGGGACAACGTCCTTAATTCACCCCTCCACTTT
16	TRBV5-6	few	TRBJ2-5	TRBD1	CASSLAVGTGQETQYF	TGTGCCAGCAGCTTGGCCGTCGGGACAGGGCAAGAGACCCAGTACTTC
16	TRBV6-5	.	TRBJ1-1	.	CASSSRRESRAAEAFF	TGTGCCAGCAGTTCTCGACGGGAGTCCCGGGCGGCTGAAGCTTTCTTT
14	TRBV2	.	TRBJ2-5	TRBD2	CASRRGREEETQYF	TGTGCCAGCAGGCGAGGGAGGGAGGAAGAGACCCAGTACTTC
15	TRBV28	.	TRBJ2-5	TRBD1	CASSAPGTGQETQYF	TGTGCCAGCAGTGCCCCCGGGACAGGGCAAGAGACCCAGTACTTC
15	TRBV6-1	.	TRBJ1-5	.	CASSEGPRTNQPQHF	TGTGCCAGCAGTGAAGGGCCCCGTACCAATCAGCCCCAGCATTTT